The 18 T cell receptor beta chains in this list originate from one sample, sequenced in a study of cytomegalovirus exposure and HLA in healthy donors. PCR employed 60 Vbeta and 13 Jbeta primers. Profiled with immunoSEQ multiplex PCR; TCRdb holds only in-frame clones, not every one. Its table lists about 53,000 clones. The specimen sequenced was PBMCs. The origin of the receptors is a man younger than 30 in good health and CMV-seropositive.

The rearrangement uses TRBV10-3 and TRBJ2-5, with a possible D match to TRBD2 (6 bases). Between the trimmed V and J ends, which lost 10 bases and 4 bases, there was a span of 13 bases. CDR3 length: 12 amino acids. Germline lookup yields CDR1 ENHRY and CDR2 SYGVKD. The chain's CDR3 is CATAGGAETQYF. The CDR3 DNA reads as TGTGCCACCGCCGGGGGTGCAGAGACCCAGTACTTC.

The CDR3 loop reads CSVEATSGSYEQYF. As DNA, the CDR3 is TGCAGCGTTGAGGCGACTAGCGGCTCCTACGAGCAGTACTTC. The V and J genes are TRBV29-1 and TRBJ2-7; 9 bases are a match to TRBD2. Germline V gives CDR1 SQVTM, CDR2 ANQGSEA. The CDR3 extends over 14 amino acids. With V trimmed by 3 bases and J by 0 bases, 3 bases remained unmatched.

The chain is built from TRBV7-9 and TRBJ2-7; TRBD2 matches 13 bases. The CDR3 is 16 amino acids. With V trimmed by 1 base and J by 5 bases, 5 bases remained unmatched. CDR1 and CDR2 from the germline V gene are SEHNR and FQNEAQ (reference sequence). CDR3 amino acids: CASSLVTSGRYHEQYF. As DNA, the CDR3 is TGTGCCAGCAGCTTAGTGACTAGCGGGAGGTACCACGAGCAGTACTTC.

The chain uses TRBV7-9 and TRBJ1-1; D gene unclear. V dropped 1 base and J dropped 3 bases, with 12 bases sitting between them. The CDR3 runs to 15 residues. CDR1 and CDR2 from the germline V gene are SEHNR and FQNEAQ (reference sequence). The CDR3 loop reads CASSLGEGRYTEAFF. CDR3 in DNA: TGTGCCAGCAGCTTAGGTGAGGGAAGGTACACTGAAGCTTTCTTT.

This chain joins TRBV2 and TRBJ2-5; 8 nucleotides align to TRBD2. Near its end, the DNA agrees better with TRBJ2-7, so the J call may be wrong. CDR1 and CDR2 (germline): SNHLY, FYNNEI. The CDR3 has 12 residues. The CDR3 sequence: CASFQREYEQYF. CDR3 bases: TGTGCCAGCTTCCAGCGGGAGTACGAGCAGTACTTC.

V and J are TRBV7-8 and TRBJ2-5; 10 bases are a match to TRBD2. The J call may be faulty, since TRBJ2-7 better matches the DNA end. Germline values: CDR1 SGHVS, CDR2 FQNEAQ. This CDR3 region has 15 residues. The CDR3 bases are TGTGCCAGCAGCTTAGTAGCGGGAGGCCAATACGAGCAGTACTTC. As protein: CASSLVAGGQYEQYF.

This rearrangement joins TRBV6-1 to TRBJ2-7, with a weak D call TRBD2 (5 bases). Trimming cost V 3 bases and J 3 bases, with 27 bases left between them. This CDR3 spans 19 amino acids. From germline, CDR1 is MNHNS and CDR2 SASEGT. The CDR3 region is CASSDVVWRRRDSIYEQYF. DNA of the CDR3: TGTGCCAGCAGTGATGTAGTGTGGAGGCGGCGAGACTCGATCTACGAGCAGTACTTC.

The chain carries TRBV11-2 and TRBJ1-2; 8 bases match TRBD1. In germline, CDR1 is SGHAT, CDR2 FQNNGV. This CDR3 spans 14 amino acids. Germline trimming cut 1 base from V and 2 bases from J; bases unmatched to any gene: 0. In DNA, the CDR3 is TGTGCCAGCAGCTTAGGACAGGGGAACTATGGCTACACCTTC. The encoded protein is CASSLGQGNYGYTF.

V usage is TRBV30 and J usage is TRBJ2-1; maybe TRBD2 (7 bases). Trimming removed 6 bases at V and 2 bases at J, with 17 bases between. The CDR3 extends over 15 amino acids. Per germline, CDR1 GTSNPN and CDR2 SVGIG (reference sequence). The CDR3 loop is CACPRGGGTYNEQFF. CDR3 DNA sequence: TGTGCCTGCCCTCGAGGGGGGGGAACCTACAATGAGCAGTTCTTC.

J is TRBJ2-1 and V is TRBV4-1, with 10 bases that match TRBD2. This CDR3 spans 18 amino acids. The germline gives CDR1 MGHRA, CDR2 YSYEKL. V shed 5 bases and J 4 bases; nucleotides not matched to a gene: 14. The CDR3 loop is CASSSNVAGTSVYNEQFF. CDR3 nucleotides: TGCGCCAGCAGCTCCAATGTGGCCGGGACTAGCGTTTACAATGAGCAGTTCTTC.

The chain uses TRBV25-1 and TRBJ1-1; possibly TRBD1 for D (6 bases). The CDR3 spans 15 residues. The germline V and J ends were trimmed by 4 bases and 8 bases, with 20 bases remaining between them. Per the germline V gene, CDR1 is MGHDK and CDR2 is SYGVNS. CDR3 amino acids: CASSASGTPRGEAFF. DNA for the CDR3: TGTGCCAGCAGTGCAAGCGGGACACCCCGGGGGGAAGCTTTCTTT.

The genes are TRBV19 and TRBJ2-2; D unclear. The germline V gene has CDR1 LNHDA and CDR2 SQIVND (reference sequence). This CDR3 has 15 residues. V was cut by 3 bases and J by 1 base, with 9 bases left in between. The CDR3 is CASSMYYQNTGELFF. In DNA, the CDR3 is TGTGCCAGTAGTATGTACTACCAGAACACCGGGGAGCTGTTTTTT.

This chain joins TRBV11-2 and TRBJ2-7; 7 bases align to TRBD1. The CDR3 runs 13 residues. Losses at the gene ends were 6 bases for V and 0 bases for J; bases not matched to a gene: 2. Germline V gene sequence: CDR1 SGHAT, CDR2 FQNNGV. In DNA, the CDR3 is TGTGCCAGCAGTGGGGACAGCTCCTACGAGCAGTACTTC. It encodes CASSGDSSYEQYF.

The chain recombines TRBV6-5 with TRBJ2-7; weak D call: TRBD2 (6 bases). V was trimmed by 4 bases and J by 4 bases, leaving 20 bases between them. The CDR3 is 16 residues long. Per germline, CDR1 MNHEY and CDR2 SVGAGI. The CDR3 loop reads CASSWFAGRNLYEQYF. The CDR3 DNA is TGTGCCAGCAGTTGGTTTGCGGGGAGGAACCTGTACGAGCAGTACTTC.

This chain uses TRBV7-3 with TRBJ2-5, with 11 bases matching TRBD2. The germline CDR1 and CDR2 sequences are SGHTA and FQGTGA. The CDR3 is made up of 14 amino acids. V trimming: 7 bases; J trimming: 5 bases; junction bases outside the gene matches: 6. CDR3 sequence (DNA): TGTGCCAGCAAACTAGCGGGAGTCAGTGAGACCCAGTACTTC. Translation gives CASKLAGVSETQYF.

The V call is TRBV21-1, the J call TRBJ1-1; TRBD1 is the table's D call, not checked against the DNA. TRBV21-1 has pseudogene status. This CDR3 spans 13 amino acids. The CDR3 DNA sequence: TGTGCCAGCAGCAATTCAGGTACGACTGAAGCTTTCTTT. It encodes CASSNSGTTEAFF.

The J gene is TRBJ1-1, the V gene TRBV5-1; perhaps TRBD1 as D (6 bases). The germline V and J ends were trimmed by 3 bases and 6 bases, with 18 bases remaining between them. Germline CDR1 reads SGHRS; CDR2 reads YFSETQ. This CDR3 has 15 residues. The CDR3 reads CASSSLRGGWAEAFF. The CDR3 DNA is TGCGCCAGCAGCTCTCTTCGCGGGGGCTGGGCTGAAGCTTTCTTT.

This chain uses TRBV9 with TRBJ1-4, with D possibly being TRBD1 (5 bases). Trimming shortened V by 0 bases and J by 12 bases, and 9 bases separated the two germline ends. The CDR3 contains 12 residues. Germline V lookup: CDR1 SGDLS, CDR2 YYNGEE. This CDR3 is CASSVAAGELFF. In nucleotides, the CDR3 is TGTGCCAGCAGCGTAGCTGCGGGGGAACTGTTTTTT.